Listed below are T cell receptor beta chains from one sample, sequenced in a study of naive and memory T cell subsets. TCRdb recomputed calls from the UMI-ligation and nested PCR reads with MiXCR, one row per CDR3 protein. The top ten clones hold around 7.4% of a sample with 25,000 to 30,000 distinct CDR3 sequences, roughly 5.2% of them seen once. Specimen: blood. The receptors derive from an adult in good health. The CDR3 runs from the conserved cysteine through the conserved F or W. D genes are given only for firm matches. Size is stated for part of the rows, as once, few or many counts, or as a class when the clone is expanded.

J	size	D	V	CDR3	DNA
TRBJ2-1	few	TRBD2	TRBV18	CASSPPTGGVGGEQFF	TGTGCCAGCTCACCACCGACTGGGGGGGTCGGGGGTGAGCAGTTCTTC
TRBJ1-1	few	TRBD1	TRBV28	CATLHTGGTEAFF	TGTGCCACCCTCCATACAGGGGGCACTGAAGCTTTCTTT
TRBJ2-4	.	TRBD1	TRBV4-1	CASSLGVRQGKKNIQYF	TGCGCCAGCAGCCTTGGGGTACGACAGGGGAAAAAAAACATTCAGTACTTC
TRBJ1-4	few	TRBD1	TRBV11-2	CASSYHRGLSNEKLFF	TGTGCCAGCAGCTACCACAGGGGGCTTAGTAATGAAAAACTGTTTTTT
TRBJ2-5	.	TRBD2	TRBV4-2	CASSQDLAGGPTQETQYF	TGTGCCAGCAGCCAAGATCTAGCGGGAGGGCCAACCCAAGAGACCCAGTACTTC
TRBJ2-2	many	.	TRBV18	CASSVAATGELFF	TGTGCCAGCTCAGTGGCCGCAACCGGGGAGCTGTTTTTT
TRBJ2-5	many	TRBD1	TRBV2	CASTRGTVQETQYF	TGTGCCAGCACTCGAGGGACAGTACAAGAGACCCAGTACTTC
TRBJ1-6	few	.	TRBV5-1	CASSPSLSTSPLHF	TGCGCCAGCAGCCCCTCATTGTCGACTTCACCCCTCCACTTT
TRBJ1-1	few	TRBD1	TRBV12-3/TRBV12-4	CASSLGTGGDTEAFF	TGTGCCAGCAGCCTTGGGACAGGGGGGGACACTGAAGCTTTCTTT
TRBJ2-1	few	.	TRBV4-2	CASSQDRGRADRQFF	TGTGCCAGCAGCCAAGATCGAGGACGAGCGGACCGGCAGTTCTTC
TRBJ2-1	few	TRBD2	TRBV6-5	CASSYSGPRAGLYNEQFF	TGTGCCAGCAGTTACTCCGGCCCTAGAGCGGGACTCTACAATGAGCAGTTCTTC
TRBJ2-7	many	.	TRBV4-1	CASSQDWVITYEQYF	TGCGCCAGCAGCCAAGACTGGGTCATAACTTACGAGCAGTACTTC
TRBJ2-1	many	TRBD2	TRBV20-1	CSARDRLADYNEQFF	TGCAGTGCTAGAGATCGACTAGCAGACTACAATGAGCAGTTCTTC
TRBJ1-2	many	.	TRBV28	CASRPVARGYTF	TGTGCCAGCAGGCCGGTCGCGCGAGGCTACACCTTC
TRBJ2-1	many	.	TRBV6-6	CASSYEGNEQFF	TGTGCCAGCAGTTACGAGGGGAATGAGCAGTTCTTC
TRBJ2-6	few	TRBD1	TRBV27	CASSRTGVAGANVLTF	TGTGCCAGCAGTCGTACAGGGGTCGCCGGGGCCAACGTCCTGACTTTC
TRBJ2-2	medium-sized	TRBD1	TRBV27	CASSPRQGAGELFF	TGTGCCAGCAGCCCTCGACAGGGAGCCGGGGAGCTGTTTTTT
TRBJ1-5	many	.	TRBV9	CASSLKERDEGQPQHF	TGTGCCAGCAGCCTCAAGGAACGGGACGAGGGCCAGCCCCAGCATTTT
TRBJ1-1	many	.	TRBV29-1	CSVEDPGQGWSEAFF	TGCAGCGTTGAAGATCCGGGCCAGGGGTGGTCTGAAGCTTTCTTT
TRBJ2-1	many	TRBD2	TRBV11-2	CASSQTSGRRNEQFF	TGTGCCAGCAGCCAGACTAGCGGGAGACGCAATGAGCAGTTCTTC
TRBJ2-5	many	.	TRBV4-3	CASSQDRVGTQYF	TGCGCCAGCAGCCAAGATAGGGTCGGGACCCAGTACTTC
TRBJ2-1	many	TRBD2	TRBV29-1	CSAYPSGRGGEQFF	TGCAGCGCCTATCCTAGCGGGAGGGGTGGTGAGCAGTTCTTC
TRBJ2-7	.	TRBD2	TRBV28	CASSLPRMREAATYEQYF	TGTGCCAGCAGTTTGCCGAGAATGCGGGAGGCAGCCACCTACGAGCAGTACTTC
TRBJ2-5	medium-sized	.	TRBV20-1	CSALKGGQETQYF	TGCAGTGCTCTGAAGGGGGGGCAAGAGACCCAGTACTTC
TRBJ1-5	few	.	TRBV7-2	CASSLAYSGDQPQHF	TGTGCCAGCAGCTTAGCGTACAGTGGTGATCAGCCCCAGCATTTT
TRBJ2-2	medium-sized	TRBD2	TRBV12-3/TRBV12-4	CASSLNLAGSGELFF	TGTGCCAGCAGTTTAAACCTAGCGGGATCCGGGGAGCTGTTTTTT
TRBJ1-1	many	.	TRBV4-3	CASSQDLDNTEAFF	TGCGCCAGCAGCCAAGATCTCGATAACACTGAAGCTTTCTTT
TRBJ1-2	many	TRBD1	TRBV29-1	CSVGIPGQANYGYTF	TGCAGCGTCGGGATCCCGGGACAGGCGAACTATGGCTACACCTTC
TRBJ2-3	many	TRBD2	TRBV29-1	CSVALGRAGSATQYF	TGCAGCGTTGCTCTCGGGAGGGCCGGTTCAGCTACGCAGTATTTT
TRBJ2-2	.	TRBD2	TRBV5-1	CASSLLTSGVGTGEPFF	TGCGCCAGCAGCTTGTTGACTAGCGGGGTCGGCACCGGGGAGCCGTTTTTT
TRBJ1-1	many	.	TRBV11-2	CASSLEELRNTEAFF	TGTGCCAGCAGCTTAGAGGAACTTAGGAACACTGAAGCTTTCTTT
TRBJ2-5	few	.	TRBV7-2	CASSFRGGGETQYF	TGTGCCAGCAGCTTCAGGGGCGGCGGTGAGACCCAGTACTTC
TRBJ1-1	many	.	TRBV6-2/TRBV6-3	CASSYSPQNTEAFF	TGTGCCAGCAGTTACTCCCCGCAGAACACTGAAGCTTTCTTT
TRBJ2-1	many	TRBD2	TRBV7-3	CASSLGGRARNEQFF	TGTGCCAGCAGCTTAGGCGGGAGGGCCCGAAATGAGCAGTTCTTC
TRBJ2-2	few	.	TRBV27	CASSNYRGGTGELFF	TGTGCCAGCAGTAACTACAGGGGAGGCACCGGGGAGCTGTTTTTT
TRBJ2-7	few	.	TRBV7-9	CASSIPPGTTEQYF	TGTGCCAGCAGCATTCCCCCAGGCACAACGGAGCAGTACTTC
TRBJ1-1	few	.	TRBV6-2/TRBV6-3	CASRPDRPGNTEAFF	TGTGCCAGCAGACCCGACAGGCCAGGGAACACTGAAGCTTTCTTT
TRBJ1-2	many	.	TRBV12-3/TRBV12-4	CASSFDRAYGYTF	TGTGCCAGCAGTTTCGACAGAGCCTATGGCTACACCTTC
TRBJ2-1	few	TRBD2	TRBV20-1	CSASLGTINEQFF	TGCAGTGCTAGTCTCGGGACTATCAATGAGCAGTTCTTC